This TCR beta chain was profiled in a study of T cells in Graves' hyperthyroidism and ophthalmopathy. Study background: The initial diagnosis was the point when peripheral blood was collected, ahead of any treatment.

RNA transcripts provided the source from which TCR beta CDR3 regions were amplified. The HTBI primer set served for first-round RT-PCR of the TCR CDR3. One entry per CDR3 protein, called by TCRdb with MiXCR from the multiplex PCR reads. This sample has hundreds of thousands of distinct CDR3 sequences, with over 35% found just once. Comment on this clonotype: Sequence at one end of the junction differs from germline and may be a read error.

The CDR3 totals 16 residues. Germline CDR1 reads MNHNY; CDR2 reads SVGAGI (reference sequence). Specimen: blood. V gene TRBV6-6 combines with J gene TRBJ1-1, with a tentative D call TRBD1 (5 bases). This receptor was identified in a woman in her thirties or forties with Graves' hyperthyroidism. CDR3 DNA sequence: TGTGCCAGCAGTTACGTGGGGATAAAGGGGAACACTGAAACTTTCTTT. The encoded protein is CASSYVGIKGNTETFF.